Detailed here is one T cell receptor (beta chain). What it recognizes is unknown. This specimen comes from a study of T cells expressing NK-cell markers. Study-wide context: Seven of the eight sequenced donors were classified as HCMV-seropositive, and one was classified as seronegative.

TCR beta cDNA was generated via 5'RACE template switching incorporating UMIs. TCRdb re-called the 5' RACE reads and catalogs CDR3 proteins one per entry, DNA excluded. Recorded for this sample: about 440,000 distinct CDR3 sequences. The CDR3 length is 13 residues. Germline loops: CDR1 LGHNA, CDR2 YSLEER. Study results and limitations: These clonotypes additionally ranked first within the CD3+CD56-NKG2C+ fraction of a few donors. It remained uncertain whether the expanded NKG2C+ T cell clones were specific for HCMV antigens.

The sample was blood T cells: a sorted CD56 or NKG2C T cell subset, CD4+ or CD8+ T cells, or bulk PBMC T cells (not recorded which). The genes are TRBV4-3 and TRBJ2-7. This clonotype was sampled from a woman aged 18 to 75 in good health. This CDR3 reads CASSQSVNYEQYF.